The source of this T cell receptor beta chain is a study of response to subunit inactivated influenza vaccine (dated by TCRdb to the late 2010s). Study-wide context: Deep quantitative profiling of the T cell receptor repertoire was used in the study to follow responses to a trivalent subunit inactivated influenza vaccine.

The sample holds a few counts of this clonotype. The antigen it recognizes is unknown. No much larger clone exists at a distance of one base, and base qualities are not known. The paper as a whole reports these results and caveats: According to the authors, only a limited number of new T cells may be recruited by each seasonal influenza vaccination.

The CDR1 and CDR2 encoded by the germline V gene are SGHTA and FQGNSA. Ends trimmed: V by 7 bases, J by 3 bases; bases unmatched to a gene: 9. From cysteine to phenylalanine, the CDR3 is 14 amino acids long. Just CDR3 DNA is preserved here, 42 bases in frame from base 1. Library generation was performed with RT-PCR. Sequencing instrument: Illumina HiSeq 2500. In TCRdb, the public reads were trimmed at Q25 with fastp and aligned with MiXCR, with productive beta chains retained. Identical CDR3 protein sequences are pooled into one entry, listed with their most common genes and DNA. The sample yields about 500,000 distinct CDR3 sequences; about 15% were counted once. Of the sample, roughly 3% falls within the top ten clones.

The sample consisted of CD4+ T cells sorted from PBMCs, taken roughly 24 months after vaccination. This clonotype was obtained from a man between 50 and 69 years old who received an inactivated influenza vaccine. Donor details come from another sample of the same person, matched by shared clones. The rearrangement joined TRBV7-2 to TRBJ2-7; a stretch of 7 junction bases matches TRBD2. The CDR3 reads CASNSRGSGYEQYF. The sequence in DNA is TGTGCCAGCAACTCCCGCGGGAGTGGCTACGAGCAGTACTTC.